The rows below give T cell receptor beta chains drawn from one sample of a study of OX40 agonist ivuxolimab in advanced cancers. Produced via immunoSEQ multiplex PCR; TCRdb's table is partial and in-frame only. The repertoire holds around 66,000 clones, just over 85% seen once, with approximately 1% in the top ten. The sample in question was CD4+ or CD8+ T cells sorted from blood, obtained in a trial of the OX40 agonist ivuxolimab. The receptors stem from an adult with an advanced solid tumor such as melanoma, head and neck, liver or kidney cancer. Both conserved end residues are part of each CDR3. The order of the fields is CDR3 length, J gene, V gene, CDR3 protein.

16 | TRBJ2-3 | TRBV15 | CATSRGTSGRTDTQYF
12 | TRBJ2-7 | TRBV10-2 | CASMDPSYEQYF
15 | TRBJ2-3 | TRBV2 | CASTPSGIDPDTQYF
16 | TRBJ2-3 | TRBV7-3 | CASSDYSGSSTDTQYF
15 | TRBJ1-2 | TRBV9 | CASTPSGGLFGGYTF
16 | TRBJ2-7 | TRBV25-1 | CASRGSHGDYSYEQYF
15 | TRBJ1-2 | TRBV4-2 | CASSQQGRQSYGYTF
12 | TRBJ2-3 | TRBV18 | CASSPSADTQYF
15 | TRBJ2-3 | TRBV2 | CASMGGGGSRYTQYF
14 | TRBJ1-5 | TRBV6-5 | CASSRGQGNQPQHF
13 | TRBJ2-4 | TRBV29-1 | CSVLQGALNIQYF
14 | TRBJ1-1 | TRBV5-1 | CASHLGGGNTEAFF
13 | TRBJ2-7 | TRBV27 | CASRENTGGEQYF
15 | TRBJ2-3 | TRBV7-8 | CASSLEVAGEGTQYF
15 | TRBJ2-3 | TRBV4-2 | CASSHKAGGGDTQYF
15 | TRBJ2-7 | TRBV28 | CASSPPGQNSYEQYF
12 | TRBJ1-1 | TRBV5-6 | CASSWDRKEAFF
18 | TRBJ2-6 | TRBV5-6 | CASSEAGTGLGGANVLTF
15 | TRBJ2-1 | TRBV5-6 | CASSKREGSYNEQFF
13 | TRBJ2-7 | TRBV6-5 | CASSGTTENEQYF
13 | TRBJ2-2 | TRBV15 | CATSRPGTGELFF
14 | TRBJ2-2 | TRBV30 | CAWSVVPNTGELFF
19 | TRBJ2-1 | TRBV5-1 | CASSLAGTSGRSSYNEQFF
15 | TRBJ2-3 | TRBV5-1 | CASSPRTSATDTQYF
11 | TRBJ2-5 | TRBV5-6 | CASSWEETQYF
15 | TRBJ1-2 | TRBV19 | CASSDGRQFNYGYTF
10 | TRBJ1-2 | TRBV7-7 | CASSLWGYTF
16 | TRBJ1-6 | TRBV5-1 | CASSLAPTGENSPLHF
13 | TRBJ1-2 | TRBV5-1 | CASSLSTGEGYTF
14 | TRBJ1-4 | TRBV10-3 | CATNPSGRGEKLFF
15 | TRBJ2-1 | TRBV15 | CATSRVAGVGSEQFF
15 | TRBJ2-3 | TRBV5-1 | CASSLGDRRTDTQYF
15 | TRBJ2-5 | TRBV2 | CASSEISGFQETQYF
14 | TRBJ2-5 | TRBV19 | CASSIGTGQETQYF
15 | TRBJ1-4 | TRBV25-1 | CASSEPPQGGRKTVF
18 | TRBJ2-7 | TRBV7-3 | CASSLSYQERILSYEQYF
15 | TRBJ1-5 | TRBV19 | CASSKGTGGEQPQHF
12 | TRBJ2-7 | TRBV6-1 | CASRGVLDEQYF
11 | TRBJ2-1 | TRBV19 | CASSIRNEQFF
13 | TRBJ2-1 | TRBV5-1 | CASTLDPDGEQFF
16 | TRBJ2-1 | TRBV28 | CASRSRAGGPYNEQFF
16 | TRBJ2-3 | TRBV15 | CATSRQTGGITDTQYF
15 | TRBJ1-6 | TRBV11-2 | CASSLTAVPNSPLHF
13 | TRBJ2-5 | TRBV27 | CASSLSARETQYF
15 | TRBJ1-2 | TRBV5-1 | CASSNPEGTNYGYTF
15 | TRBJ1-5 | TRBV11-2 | CASSQVRGDPQPQHF
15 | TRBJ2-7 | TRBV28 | CASSSPGGGTYEQYF
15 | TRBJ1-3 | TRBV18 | CASSLDRVSGNTIYF
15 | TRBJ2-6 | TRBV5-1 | CASSLVGSGANVLTF
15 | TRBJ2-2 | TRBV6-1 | CASMDRGLAAGELFF
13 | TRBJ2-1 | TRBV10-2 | CASNELTYNEQFF
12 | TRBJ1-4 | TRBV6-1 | CASRRGDEKLFF
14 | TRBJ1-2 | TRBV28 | CASSLGSSNYGYTF
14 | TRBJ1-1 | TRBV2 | CASSVSGVGTEAFF
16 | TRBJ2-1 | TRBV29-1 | CSVGTSGSITYNEQFF
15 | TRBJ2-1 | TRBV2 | CASSTLAGGPGEQFF
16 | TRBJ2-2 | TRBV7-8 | CASTKLGVAGTGELFF
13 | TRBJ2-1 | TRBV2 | CASSEALANEQFF
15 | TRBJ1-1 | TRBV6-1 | CASSSVSGQGTEAFF